The present T cell receptor (beta chain) was sequenced within a study of OX40 agonist ivuxolimab in advanced cancers. The data were produced by immunoSEQ multiplex PCR, yet TCRdb's version contains in-frame clones alone and is incomplete. The table shows under 100,000 clones, with more than 70% occurring only once. This CDR3 is 18 amino acids long. The germline gives CDR1 SGHVS, CDR2 FQNEAQ. J was trimmed by 5 bases and V by 3 bases; bases with no gene match: 13. Systemic immunosuppression or autoimmune disease history was grounds to exclude patients. The sequence was obtained from an adult with an advanced solid tumor such as melanoma, head and neck, liver or kidney cancer. The sequences come from CD4+ or CD8+ T cells sorted from blood, collected in a trial of the OX40 agonist ivuxolimab. The rearrangement uses TRBV7-8 and TRBJ2-3; 11 bases fit TRBD2. The CDR3 spells CASSFLASSGGAGDTQYF. The CDR3 DNA sequence: TGTGCCAGCAGCTTTCTAGCCAGTAGCGGGGGGGCTGGAGATACGCAGTATTTT.